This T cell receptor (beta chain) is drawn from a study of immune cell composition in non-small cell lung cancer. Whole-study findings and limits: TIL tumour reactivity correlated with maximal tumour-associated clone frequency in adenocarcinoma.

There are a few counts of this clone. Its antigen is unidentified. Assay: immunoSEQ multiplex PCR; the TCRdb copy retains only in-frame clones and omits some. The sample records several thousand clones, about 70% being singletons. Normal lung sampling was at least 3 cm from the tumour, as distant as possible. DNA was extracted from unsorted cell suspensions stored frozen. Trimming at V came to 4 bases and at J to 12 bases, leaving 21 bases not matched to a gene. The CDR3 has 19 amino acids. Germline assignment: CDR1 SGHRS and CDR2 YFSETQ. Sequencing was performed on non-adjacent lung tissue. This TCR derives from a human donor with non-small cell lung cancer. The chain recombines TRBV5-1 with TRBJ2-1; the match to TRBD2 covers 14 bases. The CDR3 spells CASSPAGLAGEFLIEGQFF. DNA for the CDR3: TGCGCCAGCAGCCCCGCGGGACTAGCGGGAGAATTTTTAATAGAAGGGCAGTTCTTC.